This TCR beta chain stems from a study of blood T cells in healthy people across ages. The CDR3 has 14 amino acids. V was pared by 6 bases and J by 0 bases, with 6 bases between. Findings and limits, study-wide: Lack of knowledge of donor CMV status possibly confounded expanded clonotype changes.

This clonotype was counted between two and nine times. Its antigen is undetermined. A second roughly 7 to 12 cycle PCR used barcoded and J-beta primers. TCRdb re-analysed the 5' RACE reads in MiXCR, keeping a single row per CDR3 protein. The sample shows 650,000 to 1,000,000 distinct CDR3 sequences, roughly 34% of them seen only once. Peripheral blood from each donor was collected in a volume of 8 to 10 milliliters. At least 6 million PBMCs were isolated per sample. The chain recombines TRBV12-3 or TRBV12-4 with TRBJ1-6; D is unclear. This clonotype was sampled from a man in his late teens or twenties in good health. Sequenced: blood. Here the CDR3 reads CASSQFSYNSPLHF. CDR3 nucleotide sequence: TGTGCCAGCAGCCAATTCTCCTATAATTCACCCCTCCACTTT.